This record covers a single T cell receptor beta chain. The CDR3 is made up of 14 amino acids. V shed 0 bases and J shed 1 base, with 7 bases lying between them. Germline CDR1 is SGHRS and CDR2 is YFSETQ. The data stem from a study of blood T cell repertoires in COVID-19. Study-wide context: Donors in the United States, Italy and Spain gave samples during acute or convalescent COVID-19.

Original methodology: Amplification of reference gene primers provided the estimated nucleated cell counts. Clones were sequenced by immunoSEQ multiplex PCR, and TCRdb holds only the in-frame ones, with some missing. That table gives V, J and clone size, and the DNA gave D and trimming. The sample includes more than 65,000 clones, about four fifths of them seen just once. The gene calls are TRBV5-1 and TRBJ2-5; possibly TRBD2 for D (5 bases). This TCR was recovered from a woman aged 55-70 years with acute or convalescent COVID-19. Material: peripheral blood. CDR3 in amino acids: CASSLAGIQETQYF. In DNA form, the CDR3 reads TGCGCCAGCAGCTTGGCCGGGATCCAAGAGACCCAGTACTTC.